The 29 T cell receptor beta chains reported below all come from one sample, sequenced in a study of response to subunit inactivated influenza vaccine. Each CDR3 protein gets one entry after TCRdb re-called the RT-PCR reads with MiXCR. The table has about 650,000 distinct CDR3 sequences, 14% seen once. The material was PBMCs from blood, obtained 14 to 15 days before vaccination. The source of these receptors is a man in his forties or fifties who received an inactivated influenza vaccine.

This clonotype showed up just a few times. V gene TRBV2 combines with J gene TRBJ2-4; D may be TRBD1 (5 bases). Between the trimmed V and J ends, which lost 5 bases and 14 bases, there was a span of 13 bases. Germline V gene data show CDR1 as SNHLY and CDR2 as FYNNEI. The CDR3 covers 11 residues. The CDR3 DNA follows: TGTGCCAGCAGTTATTCGACAGAAAAGTACTTC. Residues: CASSYSTEKYF.

In its sample, this clonotype was seen a few times. The DNA of the CDR3 is TGCGCCAGCAGTCCGCGACGGGACAGAAATCTGGTCTACACAGATACGCAGTATTTT. Protein sequence: CASSPRRDRNLVYTDTQYF. The rearrangement links TRBV5-1 to TRBJ2-3, with 7 positions matching TRBD1. The V gene's germline CDR1 is SGHRS and CDR2 YFSETQ. The CDR3 consists of 19 residues. The J segment lost 2 bases and the V segment lost 5 bases, leaving 20 bases of the junction unmatched.

This clonotype was detected only a few times. V is TRBV29-1 and J is TRBJ2-1; D may be TRBD1 (6 bases). The germline V gene encodes CDR1 SQVTM and CDR2 ANQGSEA. The V end was cut by 7 bases, the J end by 5 bases, with 15 bases between. The CDR3 is 13 amino acids. The CDR3 DNA reads as TGCAGCGGGTCACAGGGTTTCCACAATGAGCAGTTCTTC. Translating it yields CSGSQGFHNEQFF.

In this sample, this clonotype turned up a few times. The rearrangement joins TRBV20-1 to TRBJ2-7; D is unclear. The germline V gene encodes CDR1 DFQATT and CDR2 SNEGSKA (reference sequence). This CDR3 has 14 amino acids. The germline V and J ends were trimmed by 0 bases and 0 bases, with 9 bases remaining between them. The CDR3 DNA sequence: TGCAGTGCTAGAGATAACCGTTACTCCTACGAGCAGTACTTC. Protein product: CSARDNRYSYEQYF.

The chain links TRBV6-5 to TRBJ1-6; D perhaps matches TRBD1 (5 bases). Trimming left V 0 bases short and J 10 bases short, with 16 bases between. CDR1 and CDR2 from the germline V gene are MNHEY and SVGAGI. The CDR3 is made up of 16 amino acids. CDR3 coding DNA: TGTGCCAGCAGTTACTCGTGGGGCGGGAAGAGCTCACCCCTCCACTTT. Amino acids: CASSYSWGGKSSPLHF.

This clonotype came up many times. The chain links TRBV7-2 to TRBJ2-1, with D perhaps TRBD1 or TRBD2 (5 bases each). With 1 base removed from V and 8 bases from J, the gap between germline ends came to 18 bases. The length of the CDR3 is 16 residues. Germline V lookup: CDR1 SGHTA, CDR2 FQGNSA. The CDR3 DNA reads as TGTGCCAGCAGCTTAGTTGAGGTGGGGGTTCGCGATGAGCAGTTCTTC. Its protein product is CASSLVEVGVRDEQFF. Supplemented by reference TRBV7-2 and TRBJ2-1, the full variable domain reads GAGVSQSPSNKVTEKGKDVELRCDPISGHTALYWYRQSLGQGLEFLIYFQGNSAPDKSGLPSDRFSAERTGGSVSTLTIQRTQQEDSAVYLCASSLVEVGVRDEQFFGPGTRLTVL.

This clonotype showed up many times. The V gene is TRBV28, the J gene TRBJ2-2, with a weak D call TRBD1 (6 bases). Germline CDR1 reads MDHEN; CDR2 reads SYDVKM. The V end was cut by 5 bases, the J end by 4 bases, with 17 bases between. The CDR3 consists of 16 residues. The CDR3, as DNA: TGTGCCAGCAGTCTGGGACAATCCTTCGGCACCGGGGAGCTGTTTTTT. It encodes CASSLGQSFGTGELFF. Variable domain in full (rest from reference TRBV28 and TRBJ2-2): DVKVTQSSRYLVKRTGEKVFLECVQDMDHENMFWYRQDPGLGLRLIYFSYDVKMKEKGDIPEGYSVSREKKERFSLILESASTNQTSMYLCASSLGQSFGTGELFFGEGSRLTVL.

This clonotype was observed many times. The chain is built from TRBV5-6 and TRBJ1-4, with 9 bases identical to TRBD1. J was trimmed by 7 bases and V by 4 bases; bases with no gene match: 5. Germline CDR1 is SGHDT and CDR2 is YYEEEE. The CDR3 contains 14 residues. The CDR3 region is CASSRTGVGEKLFF. The CDR3 nucleotides read TGTGCCAGCAGCAGGACAGGGGTGGGTGAAAAACTGTTTTTT.

This clonotype has just a few counts. The chain joins TRBV28 to TRBJ2-7; 10 positions match TRBD2. The germline gives CDR1 MDHEN, CDR2 SYDVKM. The CDR3 runs to 14 residues. The V segment lost 6 bases and the J segment 1 base; nucleotides outside the gene matches: 3. The CDR3 DNA is TGTGCCAGCAGGGGAGCGGGAGGGTCCTACGAGCAGTACTTC. This gives the protein CASRGAGGSYEQYF.

This clonotype was seen more than once but under ten times. V and J are TRBV28 and TRBJ1-5; perhaps TRBD1 as D (5 bases). The V gene's germline CDR1 is MDHEN and CDR2 SYDVKM. The V end was cut by 3 bases, the J end by 5 bases, with 11 bases between. This CDR3 comprises 14 residues. CDR3 nucleotides: TGTGCCAGCAGTTTTCCAGGGCGCGATCAGCCCCAGCATTTT. It specifies CASSFPGRDQPQHF.

This clonotype showed up just once. The junction shows a germline mismatch at one end, possibly a read error. The rearrangement joins TRBV6-4 to TRBJ1-1; tentative D call: TRBD1 (6 bases). The CDR3 has 13 amino acids. Germline values: CDR1 MRHNA, CDR2 SNTAGT. The CDR3 spells CASSENRDGPPIF. As DNA, the CDR3 is TGTGCCAGCAGTGAAAACAGGGATGGGCCACCTATCTTT.

This clonotype showed up just a few times. The chain carries TRBV7-9 and TRBJ1-6; a weak D match, TRBD1 (6 bases). CDR3 length equals 15 residues. Deletions cut 1 base from V and 9 bases from J, with 13 bases between. CDR1 is SEHNR and CDR2 is FQNEAQ in the germline V gene (reference sequence). The CDR3 bases are TGTGCCAGCAGCTTAGATGCAGGGGATGTTTCACCCCTCCACTTT. Its protein product is CASSLDAGDVSPLHF.

This clonotype was recorded at least ten times. V and J are TRBV4-2 and TRBJ2-3, with 14 positions matching TRBD2. Looked up from germline, CDR1 is LGHNA and CDR2 is YNFKEQ. This CDR3 contains 16 residues. The J segment lost 11 bases and the V segment lost 0 bases, leaving 7 bases of the junction unmatched. CDR3 in DNA: TGTGCCAGCAGCCAAGATCGGGGACTAGCGGGAGTGGTGCAGTATTTT. Protein product: CASSQDRGLAGVVQYF.

Ten or more counts support this clonotype. The gene calls are TRBV27 and TRBJ2-3; 7 nucleotides agree with TRBD1. V shed 4 bases, J shed 2 bases, and the junction held 6 bases outside the gene matches. Germline CDR1 MNHEY, CDR2 SMNVEV (reference sequence). The CDR3 contains 15 residues. DNA for the CDR3: TGTGCCAGCAGTTCAACAGGGGCCCCCACAGATACGCAGTATTTT. The encoded protein is CASSSTGAPTDTQYF.

Many counts were recorded for this clonotype. The rearrangement uses TRBV29-1 and TRBJ1-1, with D unresolved. V was trimmed by 2 bases and J by 0 bases, leaving 7 bases between them. This CDR3 comprises 13 residues. CDR1 and CDR2 (germline): SQVTM, ANQGSEA. As DNA, the CDR3 is TGCAGCGTTGAACGCCGGATGAACACTGAAGCTTTCTTT. Amino acid sequence: CSVERRMNTEAFF.

The rearrangement joins TRBV20-1 to TRBJ2-1; TRBD2 matches 10 bases. The V gene end was trimmed by 1 base and the J gene end by 7 bases; junction bases not matched to a gene: 7. Germline loops: CDR1 DFQATT, CDR2 SNEGSKA (reference sequence). This CDR3 spans 15 amino acids. The CDR3 DNA sequence: TGCAGTGCTAGAGGGGCTAGCGGGAGTGGGAATGAGCAGTTCTTC. Translating gives CSARGASGSGNEQFF.

The chain uses TRBV2 and TRBJ2-7, with a possible D match to TRBD2 (6 bases). V lost 7 bases, J lost 10 bases, and 26 bases lay in between. The CDR3 totals 15 residues. Germline CDR1 is SNHLY and CDR2 is FYNNEI. The CDR3 DNA sequence: TGTGCCAGCACCCCCCTTCGGGGGACCTGGACGGAACAGTACTTC. It codes for CASTPLRGTWTEQYF. The full variable domain, completed using reference TRBV2 and TRBJ2-7, is EPEVTQTPSHQVTQMGQEVILRCVPISNHLYFYWYRQILGQKVEFLVSFYNNEISEKSEIFDDQFSVERPDGSNFTLKIRSTKLEDSAMYFCASTPLRGTWTEQYFGPGTRLTVT.

This clonotype appeared a few times. J is TRBJ2-7 and V is TRBV3-1; TRBD1 aligns across 9 bases. CDR1 is LGHDT and CDR2 is YNNKEL in the germline V gene (reference sequence). Trimming removed 1 base from V and 6 bases from J; junction bases left unmatched: 4. This CDR3 is built from 14 residues. The CDR3 sequence: CASSQAGQGGEQYF. The CDR3 DNA reads as TGTGCCAGCAGCCAAGCGGGACAGGGCGGCGAGCAGTACTTC.

A few counts support this clonotype. V is TRBV27 and J is TRBJ2-7, with 7 bases identical to TRBD2. Unmatched junction bases numbered 4, after V lost 3 bases and J lost 2 bases. The length of the CDR3 is 14 residues. Germline-derived CDR1 and CDR2 are MNHEY and SMNVEV (reference sequence). In DNA, the CDR3 is TGTGCCAGCAGTTTGGGGGGGGTTACCTACGAGCAGTACTTC. It is translated as CASSLGGVTYEQYF.

There are a few counts of this clonotype. This sequence joins TRBV5-6 and TRBJ2-7; 9 bases agree with TRBD2. The V gene's germline CDR1 is SGHDT and CDR2 YYEEEE. The trim removed 3 bases at V and 3 bases at J, leaving 7 bases unmatched. The CDR3 length is 15 residues. The CDR3 is CASSYAGTSFYEQYF. The CDR3, as DNA: TGTGCCAGCAGCTACGCTGGGACTAGCTTCTACGAGCAGTACTTC. Supplemented by reference TRBV5-6 and TRBJ2-7, the full variable domain reads DAGVTQSPTHLIKTRGQQVTLRCSPKSGHDTVSWYQQALGQGPQFIFQYYEEEERQRGNFPDRFSGHQFPNYSSELNVNALLLGDSALYLCASSYAGTSFYEQYFGPGTRLTVT.

The J gene is TRBJ1-2, the V gene TRBV7-9; TRBD1 agrees at 7 bases. This CDR3 has 13 amino acids. V was pared by 4 bases and J by 10 bases, with 9 bases of the junction left unmatched. Germline CDR1 SEHNR, CDR2 FQNEAQ (reference sequence). This chain's CDR3 is CASSSDRKIAYTF. The CDR3 DNA reads TGTGCCAGCAGCTCGGACAGGAAAATCGCCTACACCTTC. Variable domain in full (rest from reference TRBV7-9 and TRBJ1-2): DTGVSQNPRHKITKRGQNVTFRCDPISEHNRLYWYRQTLGQGPEFLTYFQNEAQLEKSRLLSDRFSAERPKGSFSTLEIQRTEQGDSAMYLCASSSDRKIAYTFGSGTRLTVV.

This clonotype was detected ten times or more. This chain uses TRBV4-1 with TRBJ1-5, with 11 bases matching TRBD1. Unmatched junction bases numbered 3, after V lost 5 bases and J lost 6 bases. The CDR3 spans 14 residues. Germline loops: CDR1 MGHRA, CDR2 YSYEKL. For the CDR3, the DNA is TGCGCCAGCAGCGGACAGGGGGCGAGTCAGCCCCAGCATTTT. It encodes CASSGQGASQPQHF.

V usage is TRBV20-1 and J usage is TRBJ1-1; the D gene is possibly TRBD1 (5 bases). Trimming stripped 5 bases from V and 2 bases from J, with 18 bases between. The CDR3 consists of 15 residues. The germline gives CDR1 DFQATT, CDR2 SNEGSKA (reference sequence). The CDR3 region is CSARGFLWENTEAFF. The CDR3 bases are TGCAGTGCTCGGGGGTTTCTATGGGAAAACACTGAAGCTTTCTTT.

The gene calls are TRBV29-1 and TRBJ1-2, with D possibly matching TRBD1 (6 bases). Looked up from germline, CDR1 is SQVTM and CDR2 is ANQGSEA. The CDR3 has 13 amino acids. The ends were cut back, 2 bases at V and 6 bases at J, with 13 bases in the middle. The CDR3 DNA follows: TGCAGCGTTGAATGGGACAAATTCCATGGCTACACCTTC. Its protein product is CSVEWDKFHGYTF.

There are a few counts of this clonotype. The gene calls are TRBV7-9 and TRBJ2-3; D remains ambiguous. CDR3 length equals 12 residues. The germline gives CDR1 SEHNR, CDR2 FQNEAQ (reference sequence). V lost 8 bases and J 2 bases, leaving 8 bases between the germline ends. CDR3 coding DNA: TGTGCCAGCGGATTAACCACAGATACGCAGTATTTT. Its translation: CASGLTTDTQYF.

The V call is TRBV6-5, the J call TRBJ2-5, with 8 bases fitting TRBD2. V dropped 0 bases and J dropped 1; count of bases not matched to a gene: 1. Germline V CDR1 and CDR2: MNHEY, SVGAGI. The CDR3 length is 15 residues. CDR3 nucleotides: TGTGCCAGCAGTTACTCAGCGGGGGCCCAAGAGACCCAGTACTTC. This encodes CASSYSAGAQETQYF.

This chain joins TRBV6-5 and TRBJ2-5; TRBD1 is a possible D gene (5 bases). The V gene's germline CDR1 is MNHEY and CDR2 SVGAGI. This CDR3 has 15 amino acids. The V gene lost 0 bases and the J gene lost 4 bases, with 12 bases spanning the gap. This CDR3 is CASSYSSRALETQYF. The CDR3 coding sequence is TGTGCCAGCAGTTACTCCAGCAGGGCTCTAGAGACCCAGTACTTC.

This clonotype occurred a few times. The chain couples TRBV4-2 to TRBJ2-1; D not resolved. CDR3 length equals 14 residues. Trimming removed 5 bases at V and 8 bases at J, with 16 bases between. Germline V lookup: CDR1 LGHNA, CDR2 YNFKEQ. CDR3 sequence: CASSKPTGGDEQFF. In DNA, the CDR3 is TGTGCCAGCAGCAAACCTACTGGTGGAGATGAGCAGTTCTTC.

The rearrangement joins TRBV12-3 or TRBV12-4 to TRBJ2-5, with D uncertain. The CDR3 spans 13 residues. The V gene lost 6 bases and the J gene lost 5 bases, with 13 bases spanning the gap. CDR3 sequence: CASSRRLGETQYF. The CDR3, as DNA: TGTGCCAGCAGCCGTCGTCTCGGGGAGACCCAGTACTTC.